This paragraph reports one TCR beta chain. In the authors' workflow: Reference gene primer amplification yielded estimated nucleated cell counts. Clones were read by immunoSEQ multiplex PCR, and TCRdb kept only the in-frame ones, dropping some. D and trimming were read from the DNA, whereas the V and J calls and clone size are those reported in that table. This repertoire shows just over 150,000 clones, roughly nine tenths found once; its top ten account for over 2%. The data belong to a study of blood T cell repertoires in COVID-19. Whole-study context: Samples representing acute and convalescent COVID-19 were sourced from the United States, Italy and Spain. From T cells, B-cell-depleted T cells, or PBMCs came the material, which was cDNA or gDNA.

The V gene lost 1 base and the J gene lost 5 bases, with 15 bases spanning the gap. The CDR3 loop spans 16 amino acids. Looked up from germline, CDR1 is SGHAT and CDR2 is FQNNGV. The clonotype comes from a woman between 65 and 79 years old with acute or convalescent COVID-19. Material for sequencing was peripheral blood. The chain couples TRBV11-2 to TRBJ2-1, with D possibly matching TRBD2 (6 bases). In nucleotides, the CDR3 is TGTGCCAGCAGCTTAGGGCGGTTAGCGGTAAACAATGAGCAGTTCTTC. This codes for CASSLGRLAVNNEQFF.